A single sample is the source of the 26 T cell receptor beta chains below, sequenced in a study of tumor-infiltrating lymphocytes in glioblastoma multiforme. TCR beta libraries were built from RNA through three nested multiplex PCR rounds using modified ARM-PCR. TCRdb used MiXCR to reprocess the multiplex PCR reads, holding one entry per CDR3 protein. This table holds around 30,000 distinct CDR3 sequences, roughly 64% found once. The sample was brain tumor tissue. All receptors come from a male donor with glioblastoma.

This clonotype was observed a few times. V is TRBV5-1 and J is TRBJ1-2; D might be TRBD1 (6 bases). The CDR3 runs 17 residues. CDR1 and CDR2 (germline): SGHRS, YFSETQ. Trimming took off 2 bases at V and 3 bases at J, with 20 bases between the two ends. CDR3 sequence: CASSFFEDRPGDYGYTF. CDR3 coding DNA: TGCGCCAGCAGCTTTTTCGAAGACAGGCCAGGAGACTATGGCTACACCTTC.

About this clonotype itself: One junction end disagrees with the germline gene, perhaps due to a read error. The rearrangement uses TRBV20-1 and TRBJ1-4; TRBD1 matches 7 bases. This CDR3 is built from 14 residues. Germline assignment: CDR1 DFQATT and CDR2 SNEGSKA (reference sequence). CDR3 amino acids: CSASEGAGSEKPFF. DNA for the CDR3: TGCAGTGCTAGCGAGGGGGCCGGTAGTGAAAAACCGTTTTTT.

This clonotype was seen only a few times. This chain uses TRBV11-3 with TRBJ1-1; 8 nucleotides match TRBD1. J lost 5 bases, V lost 9 bases, and 8 bases had no gene match. The CDR3 has 13 residues. The germline gives CDR1 SGHNT, CDR2 YENEEA. DNA of the CDR3: TGTGCCAGTTCAGGGGGCTTACGGACTGAAGCTTTCTTT. Its translation is CASSGGLRTEAFF. Combining the CDR3 with reference TRBV11-3 and TRBJ1-1 gives the whole variable domain EAGVVQSPRYKIIEKKQPVAFWCNPISGHNTLYWYLQNLGQGPELLIRYENEEAVDDSQLPKDRFSAERLKGVDSTLKIQPAELGDSAVYLCASSGGLRTEAFFGQGTRLTVV.

In the case of this clonotype: One end of the junction varies from germline; a read error may be responsible. The V gene is TRBV6-5, the J gene TRBJ2-1; TRBD2 aligns across 8 bases. The CDR3 has 16 residues. Per the germline V gene, CDR1 is MNHEY and CDR2 is SVGAGI. CDR3 bases: TGCGCCAGCAGAGTGCCTATCGGGAGGGTGGACAATGAGCAGTTCTTC. This gives the protein CASRVPIGRVDNEQFF.

As concerns this clonotype: This may come from a read error, since a much larger clone is one base off. The chain uses TRBV28 and TRBJ1-2; D might be TRBD1 (5 bases). CDR1 and CDR2 from the germline V gene are MDHEN and SYDVKM. V was cut by 7 bases and J by 5 bases, with 11 bases left in between. CDR3 size: 12 residues. The CDR3 loop reads CASNIGDYGYTF. As DNA, the CDR3 is TGTGCCAGCAATATAGGGGATTATGGCTACACCTTC.

Only a few counts were recorded for this clonotype. This clone may be a read error of a much larger clone one base away. This chain links TRBV12-3 or TRBV12-4 with TRBJ2-5; 7 bases line up with TRBD2. Germline trimming cut 2 bases from V and 7 bases from J; bases unmatched to any gene: 13. The CDR3 runs 16 residues. Here the CDR3 DNA reads TGTGCCAGCAGTTTAAGTGCGGGAGAGTCGGGTGGGACCCAGTACTTC. This gives the protein CASSLSAGESGGTQYF.

The chain uses TRBV12-3 or TRBV12-4 and TRBJ2-5; no clear D. V was cut by 9 bases and J by 5 bases, with 19 bases left in between. The CDR3 contains 14 residues. CDR3 in amino acids: CASSLSCAGETQYF. CDR3 in DNA: TGTGCCAGTAGCTTAAGTTGCGCCGGGGAGACCCAGTACTTC.

The gene calls are TRBV6-1 and TRBJ1-5; no reliable D call. CDR1 and CDR2 (germline): MNHNS, SASEGT. CDR3 length equals 17 residues. Deletions cut 7 bases from V and 3 bases from J, with 22 bases between. CDR3 bases: TGTGCCAGCATCCTTGAAAAAGGGCTGACCTACAATCAGCCCCAGCATTTT. Translating it yields CASILEKGLTYNQPQHF.

Details on this clonotype: A junction end diverges from the germline sequence, so it may reflect a read error. The CDR3 protein is CTSTEDGGDGYTF. The CDR3 nucleotides are TGTACCAGCACTGAAGATGGGGGGGATGGCTACACCTTC. This chain connects TRBV6-1 to TRBJ1-2, with D perhaps matching TRBD1 (5 bases). The CDR3 runs 13 residues. Germline V gives CDR1 MNHNS, CDR2 SASEGT.

J is TRBJ1-6 and V is TRBV12-3 or TRBV12-4; D is ambiguous. This CDR3 is built from 14 residues. The germline V and J ends were trimmed by 0 bases and 9 bases, with 9 bases remaining between them. In DNA, the CDR3 is TGTGCCAGCAGTTTAGCGCTAAGCTCTTCACCCCTCCACTTT. It encodes CASSLALSSSPLHF.

This clonotype is medium-sized. The rearrangement uses TRBV20-1 and TRBJ1-1; D not resolved. Germline values: CDR1 DFQATT, CDR2 SNEGSKA (reference sequence). Trimming shortened V by 0 bases and J by 3 bases, and 14 bases separated the two germline ends. The CDR3 extends over 15 amino acids. CDR3 DNA: TGCAGTGCTAGAGATATTGGCAGTTGGGACACTGAAGCTTTCTTT. Amino acids: CSARDIGSWDTEAFF.

The chain recombines TRBV5-1 with TRBJ2-1, with D possibly being TRBD1 (5 bases). This CDR3 spans 13 amino acids. Trimming pared 4 bases from V and 9 bases from J, leaving 14 bases between. Germline CDR1 is SGHRS and CDR2 is YFSETQ. CDR3 residues: CASSPDSVFEQFF. The CDR3 coding sequence is TGCGCCAGCAGCCCCGACAGCGTTTTTGAGCAGTTCTTC.

The V call is TRBV12-3 or TRBV12-4, the J call TRBJ2-4; D gene uncertain. The CDR3 length is 17 residues. The V end was cut by 3 bases, the J end by 0 bases, with 15 bases between. Here the CDR3 DNA reads TGTGCCAGCAGTTTCCCCTCGACTCAACTAGCCAAAAACATTCAGTACTTC. It translates to CASSFPSTQLAKNIQYF.

This clonotype has at least ten counts. The genes are TRBV29-1 and TRBJ2-3; D not resolved. The CDR3 has 14 residues. The V end was cut by 7 bases, the J end by 0 bases, with 14 bases between. Germline loops: CDR1 SQVTM, CDR2 ANQGSEA. The CDR3 bases are TGCAGCGGACTCGCAGGTTTAAGCACAGATACGCAGTATTTT. Translated, it gives CSGLAGLSTDTQYF.

This clonotype is medium-sized. This chain connects TRBV11-3 to TRBJ2-3, with D possibly being TRBD1 or TRBD2 (5 bases each). From germline, CDR1 is SGHNT and CDR2 YENEEA. V lost 1 base, J lost 5 bases, and 13 bases lay in between. The CDR3 extends over 15 amino acids. The CDR3 DNA sequence: TGTGCCAGCAGCTTAGCGGGACCCAGCGGAGATACGCAGTATTTT. Translating gives CASSLAGPSGDTQYF. The variable domain in full, with the rest retrieved from reference TRBV11-3 and TRBJ2-3, is EAGVVQSPRYKIIEKKQPVAFWCNPISGHNTLYWYLQNLGQGPELLIRYENEEAVDDSQLPKDRFSAERLKGVDSTLKIQPAELGDSAVYLCASSLAGPSGDTQYFGPGTRLTVL.

Comments on this clonotype: Compared with germline, one end of the junction differs, possibly owing to a read error. The V and J genes are TRBV6-2 or TRBV6-3 and TRBJ1-5; TRBD1 matches 9 bases. The germline gives CDR1 MNHEY, CDR2 SVGEGT. The CDR3 sequence is 15 residues long. CDR3: CPSRAVTGGYQPQHF. In DNA, the CDR3 is TGTCCCAGCAGAGCCGTGACAGGGGGTTATCAGCCCCAGCATTTT.

This clonotype has just one count. CDR3 DNA: TGCAGTGCCTGTGGTGAGGACAGCGCCCATGATTCACCCCTCCACTTT. It translates to CSACGEDSAHDSPLHF. The J gene is TRBJ1-6, the V gene TRBV20-1, with D possibly matching TRBD1 (6 bases). The CDR3 loop spans 16 amino acids. Trimming pared 6 bases from V and 8 bases from J, leaving 23 bases between. Germline CDR1 and CDR2: DFQATT and SNEGSKA (reference sequence).

This chain uses TRBV6-4 with TRBJ2-1, with TRBD1 matching over 7 bases. Germline lookup yields CDR1 MRHNA and CDR2 SNTAGT. Unmatched junction bases numbered 8, after V lost 5 bases and J lost 7 bases. The CDR3 has 14 residues. CDR3 amino acids: CASSRGTAQNEQFF. The CDR3 nucleotides are TGTGCCAGCAGTAGGGGGACAGCGCAAAATGAGCAGTTCTTC.

As for this clonotype: This sequence may be a read error, since a much larger clone differs from it by one base. The chain links TRBV5-1 to TRBJ1-2; D is possibly TRBD1 (6 bases). This CDR3 is 14 amino acids long. Germline assignment: CDR1 SGHRS and CDR2 YFSETQ. The CDR3 loop reads CASKDSPSGYGYAF. CDR3 DNA: TGCGCCAGCAAGGACAGCCCTTCGGGCTATGGCTACGCCTTC.

Regarding this clonotype: A read error may account for a junction end that differs from germline. This chain joins TRBV12-3 or TRBV12-4 and TRBJ2-7; 8 bases match TRBD2. CDR3 size: 14 residues. The CDR3 coding sequence is TGTGTCAGCAGCCCAAGCGGGAGAAGGTATGAGCAGTACTTC. Its protein is CVSSPSGRRYEQYF.

This clonotype has only a few counts. One junction end disagrees with the germline gene, perhaps due to a read error. This sequence joins TRBV7-9 and TRBJ1-1; 9 bases line up with TRBD1. The CDR3 consists of 14 residues. CDR1 and CDR2 from the germline V gene are SEHNR and FQNEAQ (reference sequence). DNA for the CDR3: TGTGCCAGCAGCTTAGGGACAGGGGCCACTGAAGTTTTCTTT. Its protein product is CASSLGTGATEVFF.

This clonotype was detected many times. Here the CDR3 DNA reads TGTGCCAGCAGCTTAGAAGGCGGGAAAGGAGGGCAGTACTTC. Encoded protein: CASSLEGGKGGQYF. The chain uses TRBV11-3 and TRBJ2-7; maybe TRBD2 (6 bases). Looked up from germline, CDR1 is SGHNT and CDR2 is YENEEA. V lost 0 bases and J 9 bases, leaving 15 bases between the germline ends. The CDR3 is made up of 14 amino acids. Looking up the rest from reference TRBV11-3 and TRBJ2-7 gives the full variable domain: EAGVVQSPRYKIIEKKQPVAFWCNPISGHNTLYWYLQNLGQGPELLIRYENEEAVDDSQLPKDRFSAERLKGVDSTLKIQPAELGDSAVYLCASSLEGGKGGQYFGPGTRLTVT.

This clonotype is labeled medium-sized (0.01 to 0.1%). This chain uses TRBV20-1 with TRBJ2-3; D ambiguous. The CDR3 has 11 residues. CDR1 and CDR2 (germline): DFQATT, SNEGSKA (reference sequence). Trimming took 1 base from V and 5 from J, leaving 4 bases between them. CDR3 in amino acids: CSARVGDTQYF. DNA of the CDR3: TGCAGTGCTAGAGTGGGAGATACGCAGTATTTT.

This clonotype came up many times. This rearrangement joins TRBV13 to TRBJ2-4, with D tentatively TRBD2 (5 bases). Germline V CDR1 and CDR2: PRHDT, FYEKMQ (reference sequence). V gave up 5 bases and J gave up 1 base, with 15 bases separating them. This CDR3 has 16 amino acids. Here the CDR3 DNA reads TGTGCCAGCAGCGCAGAGCTAGCATCGGCCAAAAACATTCAGTACTTC. Translating it yields CASSAELASAKNIQYF.

The chain has TRBV6-6 and TRBJ1-4, with D possibly TRBD1 on 6 matching bases. The V end was cut by 8 bases, the J end by 6 bases, with 16 bases between. The CDR3 length is 14 residues. Looked up from germline, CDR1 is MNHNY and CDR2 is SVGAGI (reference sequence). The CDR3 loop reads CASGSKGGDEKLFF. CDR3 DNA sequence: TGTGCCAGCGGCTCAAAGGGGGGAGATGAAAAACTGTTTTTT.

This clonotype was detected many times. This chain connects TRBV10-2 to TRBJ2-7; no firm D call. The germline CDR1 and CDR2 sequences are WSHSY and SAAADI. V dropped 0 bases and J dropped 9 bases, with 6 bases sitting between them. CDR3 size: 11 residues. CDR3: CASSESGTQYF. DNA for the CDR3: TGCGCCAGCAGTGAGTCGGGTACGCAGTACTTC.